This TCR beta chain emerged from a study of identical twins. Study-wide results and caveats: Insertion counts were lower in abundant cord blood beta clonotypes, a trend that memory repertoires did not show. Some out-of-frame alpha sequences were shared by twins, and these showed excess low generation probability. For zero-insertion analyses, partial confounding could come from invariant MAIT and iNKT cells. Models, which agreed with sharing between unrelated individuals, nonetheless underestimated the out-of-frame TCR alpha sharing seen in monozygotic twins.

TCRdb used MiXCR to reprocess the 5' RACE reads, holding one entry per CDR3 protein. The sample shows more than 1.5 million distinct CDR3 sequences, around 29% of them seen only once. Remarks on this clonotype: Its specificity is not known.

Germline CDR1 reads MDHEN; CDR2 reads SYDVKM. The CDR3 has 12 amino acids. V lost 8 bases to trimming and J lost 2 bases, with 10 bases between them. The clonotype was recovered from a newborn girl in good health. The gene calls are TRBV28 and TRBJ2-7, with D tentatively TRBD1 (5 bases). Sequencing was carried out using cord blood. This CDR3 reads CASGAKPYEQYF. The CDR3 nucleotides read TGTGCCAGCGGGGCCAAGCCCTACGAGCAGTACTTC.